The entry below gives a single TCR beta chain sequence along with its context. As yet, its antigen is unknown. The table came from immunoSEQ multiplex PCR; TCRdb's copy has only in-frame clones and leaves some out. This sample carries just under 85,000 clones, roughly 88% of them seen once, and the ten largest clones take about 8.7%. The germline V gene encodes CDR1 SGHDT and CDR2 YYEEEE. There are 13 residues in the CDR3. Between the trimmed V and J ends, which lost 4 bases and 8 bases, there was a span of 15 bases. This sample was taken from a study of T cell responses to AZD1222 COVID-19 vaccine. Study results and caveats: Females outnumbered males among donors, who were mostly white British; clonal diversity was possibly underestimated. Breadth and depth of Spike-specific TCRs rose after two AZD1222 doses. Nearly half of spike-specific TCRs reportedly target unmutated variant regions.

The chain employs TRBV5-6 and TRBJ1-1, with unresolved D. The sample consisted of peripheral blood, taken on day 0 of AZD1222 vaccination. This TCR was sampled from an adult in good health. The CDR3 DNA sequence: TGTGCCAGCAGCCGGGCGAATCTAGGCGAAGCTTTCTTT. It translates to CASSRANLGEAFF.